The T cell receptor (beta chain) described here comes from a study of T cell changes during pregnancy in multiple sclerosis. Germline V gene sequence: CDR1 LNHDA, CDR2 SQIVND (reference sequence). The trim removed 3 bases at V and 9 bases at J, leaving 11 bases unmatched. CDR3 length equals 15 residues. Method: immunoSEQ multiplex PCR; TCRdb's copy keeps in-frame clones and lacks some. The sample has 60,000 to 70,000 clones; 90% to 95% are singletons. This sequence joins TRBV19 and TRBJ1-5; TRBD1 matches 7 bases. The TCR was taken from a female donor in good health, enrolled as a control in a pregnancy study. The sample consisted of peripheral blood, taken in the third trimester of pregnancy. The CDR3 loop reads CASSIYGTEPWPQHF. CDR3 coding DNA: TGTGCCAGTAGTATCTACGGGACAGAGCCATGGCCCCAGCATTTT.